The rows below give T cell receptor beta chains drawn from one sample of a study of T cell responses to AZD1222 COVID-19 vaccine. Some clones are missing from TCRdb's copy, which holds only in-frame ones; the method was immunoSEQ multiplex PCR. The sample carries approximately 30,000 clones, over 80% recorded once. Sequencing used peripheral blood, obtained 28 days after the second AZD1222 dose. These receptors originate from an adult who received the AZD1222 COVID-19 vaccine. Each CDR3 is given with its conserved first and last residue. A D gene is named only where the DNA matches it firmly. The size of a clone is reported for some rows only, either as once, few or many, or as a class for expanded clones.

V gene	J gene	D gene	clone size	CDR3 protein	CDR3 DNA
TRBV3-1/TRBV3-2	TRBJ1-5	TRBD1	NA	CANRGGRGNQPQHF	TGTGCCAACAGGGGAGGAAGAGGCAATCAGCCCCAGCATTTT
TRBV28	TRBJ1-2	NA	NA	CASSLLGGQGYGYTF	TGTGCCAGCAGTTTATTAGGGGGTCAGGGGTATGGCTACACCTTC
TRBV18	TRBJ1-2	NA	NA	CASSPKAANYGYTF	TGTGCCAGCTCACCAAAAGCGGCTAACTATGGCTACACCTTC
TRBV2	TRBJ1-2	NA	NA	CASSEWEGLNYGYTF	TGTGCCAGCAGTGAATGGGAGGGATTAAACTATGGCTACACCTTC
TRBV5-1	TRBJ1-1	TRBD1	NA	CASSLGTGNTEAFF	TGCGCCAGCAGCCTGGGGACAGGGAACACTGAAGCTTTCTTT
TRBV10-3	TRBJ2-3	NA	NA	CAISESIRIADTQYF	TGTGCCATCAGTGAGTCGATTAGAATCGCAGATACGCAGTATTTT
TRBV7-9	TRBJ1-3	NA	NA	CASSSPTLSGNTIYF	TGTGCCAGCAGCTCGCCGACACTCTCTGGAAACACCATATATTTT
TRBV30	TRBJ2-7	TRBD1	NA	CAWSVLGQGVREQYF	TGTGCCTGGAGTGTACTTGGACAGGGAGTTCGGGAGCAGTACTTC
TRBV28	TRBJ2-3	TRBD2	once	CASTQLAGATDTQYF	TGTGCCAGCACCCAACTAGCGGGAGCCACAGATACGCAGTATTTT
TRBV5-4	TRBJ1-1	NA	NA	CASSLAGHKNTEAFF	TGTGCCAGCAGCTTGGCCGGACACAAGAACACTGAAGCTTTCTTT
TRBV6-5	TRBJ2-7	NA	few	CASSFSALGSYEQYF	TGTGCCAGCAGTTTTTCGGCTCTCGGATCCTACGAGCAGTACTTC
TRBV5-4	TRBJ2-7	TRBD2	NA	CASSHKGLADYEQYF	TGTGCCAGCAGCCATAAGGGACTAGCCGACTACGAGCAGTACTTC
TRBV28	TRBJ1-5	NA	NA	CASSSLEGPQSNQPQHF	TGTGCCAGCAGTTCCCTCGAGGGACCCCAAAGCAATCAGCCCCAGCATTTT
TRBV10-3	TRBJ1-5	NA	NA	CAISQEGWEPQHF	TGTGCCATCAGTCAAGAGGGGTGGGAGCCCCAGCATTTT
TRBV6-6	TRBJ2-2	NA	few	CASSLSAGTPNTGELFF	TGTGCCAGCAGTCTCTCTGCCGGGACACCGAACACCGGGGAGCTGTTTTTT
TRBV5-1	TRBJ2-1	TRBD1	NA	CASSLGTGDNEQFF	TGCGCCAGCAGCTTAGGGACAGGAGACAATGAGCAGTTCTTC
TRBV7-9	TRBJ1-2	NA	NA	CASSNDGDYGYTF	TGTGCCAGCAGCAACGACGGGGACTATGGCTACACCTTC
TRBV5-4	TRBJ2-1	TRBD2	NA	CASSLSLAGDNEQFF	TGTGCCAGCAGCTTGAGTCTAGCGGGAGACAATGAGCAGTTCTTC
TRBV4-2	TRBJ2-1	NA	NA	CASSQVGVDSSYNEQFF	TGTGCCAGCAGCCAAGTGGGTGTAGACAGCTCCTACAATGAGCAGTTCTTC
TRBV15	TRBJ2-1	TRBD2	NA	CATSPRAGGYNEQFF	TGTGCCACCAGCCCCCGGGCGGGAGGATACAATGAGCAGTTCTTC
TRBV29-1	TRBJ2-3	NA	NA	CSLDTLETDTQYF	TGCAGCCTTGATACCCTCGAGACAGATACGCAGTATTTT
TRBV19	TRBJ2-3	NA	NA	CATSGGGTDTQYF	TGTGCCACCTCCGGTGGGGGCACAGATACGCAGTATTTT
TRBV7-6	TRBJ2-1	NA	NA	CASSLKTGIGQFF	TGTGCCAGCAGCTTAAAGACGGGGATAGGGCAGTTCTTC
TRBV19	TRBJ2-4	NA	NA	CASSGVAEQNIQYF	TGTGCCAGTAGTGGGGTAGCGGAACAAAACATTCAGTACTTC
TRBV6-5	TRBJ2-1	TRBD2	NA	CASSGTSAGNNEQFF	TGTGCCAGCAGCGGAACTAGCGCCGGCAACAATGAGCAGTTCTTC
TRBV27	TRBJ2-3	TRBD1	NA	CASSPDRGPGTQYF	TGTGCCAGCAGCCCCGACAGGGGGCCGGGTACGCAGTATTTT
TRBV27	TRBJ1-4	TRBD1	NA	CASSIGRTGDEKLFF	TGTGCCAGCAGCATCGGACGGACAGGGGATGAAAAACTGTTTTTT
TRBV28	TRBJ1-5	NA	NA	CASSLRQPQHF	TGTGCCAGCAGTTTAAGACAGCCCCAGCATTTT
TRBV19	TRBJ2-2	TRBD2	NA	CASSMASGSAGELFF	TGTGCCAGTAGTATGGCTAGCGGGAGTGCCGGGGAGCTGTTTTTT
TRBV7-8	TRBJ1-4	TRBD1	NA	CASGQQGGKEKLFF	TGTGCCAGCGGGCAACAGGGGGGAAAAGAAAAACTGTTTTTT
TRBV19	TRBJ1-1	NA	NA	CASSIDVRGNTEAFF	TGTGCCAGTAGTATAGATGTCAGGGGGAACACTGAAGCTTTCTTT
TRBV5-1	TRBJ2-7	TRBD2	NA	CASSLGLAGAYEQYF	TGCGCCAGCAGCTTGGGACTAGCGGGAGCCTACGAGCAGTACTTC
TRBV9	TRBJ2-7	NA	NA	CASSATGASGQYF	TGTGCCAGCAGCGCTACAGGTGCCTCGGGGCAGTACTTC
TRBV13	TRBJ2-1	NA	NA	CASSLLQDEFF	TGTGCCAGCAGCTTACTCCAGGACGAGTTCTTC
TRBV9	TRBJ2-7	TRBD1	NA	CASSAGTGPSYEQYF	TGTGCCAGCAGCGCCGGGACAGGGCCCTCCTACGAGCAGTACTTC
TRBV27	TRBJ1-4	TRBD1	NA	CASMGQGASANEKLFF	TGTGCCAGTATGGGACAGGGGGCGTCCGCTAATGAAAAACTGTTTTTT
TRBV19	TRBJ1-6	NA	NA	CASSIGSRIYSPLHF	TGTGCCAGTAGTATTGGATCGCGCATCTATTCACCCCTCCACTTT
TRBV24-1	TRBJ2-3	TRBD2	once	CATSDPGGRTDTQYF	TGTGCCACCAGTGATCCGGGGGGTAGAACAGATACGCAGTATTTT
TRBV6-5	TRBJ2-5	NA	few	CASSRMQGNYETQYF	TGTGCCAGCAGCAGGATGCAGGGAAATTACGAGACCCAGTACTTC
TRBV5-1	TRBJ2-7	NA	NA	CASSTTRGGQYEQYF	TGCGCCAGCAGTACCACGCGTGGGGGGCAGTACGAGCAGTACTTC
TRBV3-1/TRBV3-2	TRBJ1-1	TRBD1	NA	CASSVEDRAEAFF	TGTGCCAGCAGCGTTGAAGACAGGGCTGAAGCTTTCTTT
TRBV29-1	TRBJ2-1	NA	NA	CSVEERRPSRNEQFF	TGCAGCGTTGAAGAAAGGCGTCCCTCGAGGAATGAGCAGTTCTTC
TRBV27	TRBJ2-3	TRBD1	NA	CASSLRGRPTDTQYF	TGTGCCAGCAGTTTGAGGGGGCGCCCCACAGATACGCAGTATTTT
TRBV28	TRBJ2-3	TRBD1	NA	CASSTYRGLATDTQYF	TGTGCCAGCAGTACATACAGGGGGCTCGCCACAGATACGCAGTATTTT
TRBV3-1/TRBV3-2	TRBJ1-5	NA	NA	CASSLGASNQPQHF	TGTGCCAGCAGCCTTGGGGCTAGCAATCAGCCCCAGCATTTT